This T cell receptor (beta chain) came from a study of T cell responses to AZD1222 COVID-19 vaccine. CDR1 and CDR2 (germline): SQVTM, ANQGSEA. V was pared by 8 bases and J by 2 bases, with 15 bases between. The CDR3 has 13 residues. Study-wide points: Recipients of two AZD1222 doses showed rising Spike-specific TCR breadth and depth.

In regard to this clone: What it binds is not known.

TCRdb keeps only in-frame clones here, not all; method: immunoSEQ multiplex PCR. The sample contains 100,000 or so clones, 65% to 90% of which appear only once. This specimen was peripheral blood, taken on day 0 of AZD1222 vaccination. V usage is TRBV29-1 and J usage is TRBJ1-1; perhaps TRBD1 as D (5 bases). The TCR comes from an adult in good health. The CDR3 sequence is CSFQGVANTEAFF. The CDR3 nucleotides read TGCAGCTTCCAAGGGGTAGCAAACACTGAAGCTTTCTTT.